The TCR beta chain described here comes from a study of Ad26.COV2.S vaccination and SARS-CoV-2 variants. The treatment denotes: 15 to 20 received Ad26.COV2.S at low or high dose, single or two shots; about five received placebo; per-sample allocation not given. The samples date from day 63 after the first vaccine or placebo injection. As its vector, the vaccine had Ad26, which expressed Wuhan-strain SARS-CoV-2 spike. From germline, CDR1 is MNHEY and CDR2 SMNVEV (reference sequence). Trimming removed 3 bases at V and 9 bases at J, with 3 bases between. The CDR3 runs 10 residues. Clones were read by immunoSEQ multiplex PCR, and TCRdb kept only the in-frame ones, dropping some. Of about 400,000 clones listed, 70% to 90% are singletons.

This receptor was taken from a person between 18 and 60 years old who received the Ad26.COV2.S COVID-19 vaccine or a placebo. This chain uses TRBV27 with TRBJ2-1; D is uncertain. The source was peripheral blood, collected in a trial of Ad26.COV2.S vaccine versus placebo. The CDR3 reads CASSLSEQFF. DNA of the CDR3: TGTGCCAGCAGTTTGAGTGAGCAGTTCTTC.